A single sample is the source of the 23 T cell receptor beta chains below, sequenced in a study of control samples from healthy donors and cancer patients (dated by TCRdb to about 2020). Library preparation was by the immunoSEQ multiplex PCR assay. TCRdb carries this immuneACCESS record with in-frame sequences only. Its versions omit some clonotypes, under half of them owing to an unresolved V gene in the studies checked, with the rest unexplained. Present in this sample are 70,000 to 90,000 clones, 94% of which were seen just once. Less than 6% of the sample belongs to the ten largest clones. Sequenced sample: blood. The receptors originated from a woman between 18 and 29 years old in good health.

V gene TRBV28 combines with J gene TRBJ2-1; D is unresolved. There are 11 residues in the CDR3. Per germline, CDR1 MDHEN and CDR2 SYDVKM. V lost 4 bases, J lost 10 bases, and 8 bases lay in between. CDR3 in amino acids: CASSSPGEQFF. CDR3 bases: TGTGCCAGCAGTTCACCTGGGGAGCAGTTCTTC.

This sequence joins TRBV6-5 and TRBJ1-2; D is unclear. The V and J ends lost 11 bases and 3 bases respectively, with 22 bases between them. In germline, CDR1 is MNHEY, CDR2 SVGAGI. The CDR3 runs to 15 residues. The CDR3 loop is CAAGGPSSSYYGYTF. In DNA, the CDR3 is TGTGCCGCAGGCGGGCCCTCAAGTTCCTACTATGGCTACACCTTC.

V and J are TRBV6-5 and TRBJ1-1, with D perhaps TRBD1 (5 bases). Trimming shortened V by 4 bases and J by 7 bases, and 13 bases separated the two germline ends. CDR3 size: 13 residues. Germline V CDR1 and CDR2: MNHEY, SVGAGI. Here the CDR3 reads CASSWGPGGEAFF. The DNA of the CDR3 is TGTGCCAGCAGTTGGGGCCCCGGGGGTGAAGCTTTCTTT.

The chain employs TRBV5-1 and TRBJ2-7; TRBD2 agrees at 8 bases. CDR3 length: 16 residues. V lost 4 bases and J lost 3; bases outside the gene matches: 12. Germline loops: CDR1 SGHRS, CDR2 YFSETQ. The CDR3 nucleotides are TGCGCCAGCAGCCCCCAAGGGGTACGGGGGGGCTACGAGCAGTACTTC. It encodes CASSPQGVRGGYEQYF.

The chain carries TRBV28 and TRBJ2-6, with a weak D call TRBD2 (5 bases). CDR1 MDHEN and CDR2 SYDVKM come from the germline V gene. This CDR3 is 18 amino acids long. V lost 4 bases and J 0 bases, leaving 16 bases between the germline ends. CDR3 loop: CASSSPLGAHSGANVLTF. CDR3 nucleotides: TGTGCCAGCAGTTCTCCCCTGGGAGCCCACTCTGGGGCCAACGTCCTGACTTTC.

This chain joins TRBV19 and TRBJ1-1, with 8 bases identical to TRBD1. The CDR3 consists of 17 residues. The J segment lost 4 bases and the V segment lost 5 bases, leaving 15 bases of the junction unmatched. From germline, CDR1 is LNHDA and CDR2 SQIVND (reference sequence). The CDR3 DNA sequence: TGTGCCAGTAGTCCGCTCACCACTGGACAGGGCCGCACTGAAGCTTTCTTT. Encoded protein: CASSPLTTGQGRTEAFF.

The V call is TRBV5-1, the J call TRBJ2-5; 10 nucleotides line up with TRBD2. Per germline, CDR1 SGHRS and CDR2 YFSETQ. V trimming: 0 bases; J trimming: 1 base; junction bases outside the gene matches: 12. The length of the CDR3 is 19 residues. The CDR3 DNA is TGCGCCAGCAGCTTGGTGCTTCTAGCGGGGGCCAATTTCCAAGAGACCCAGTACTTC. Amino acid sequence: CASSLVLLAGANFQETQYF.

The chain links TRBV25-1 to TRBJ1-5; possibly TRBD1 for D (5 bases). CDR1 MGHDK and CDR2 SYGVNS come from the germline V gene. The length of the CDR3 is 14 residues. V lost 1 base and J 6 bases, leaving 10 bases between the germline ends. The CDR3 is CASSELGVIQPQHF. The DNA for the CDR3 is TGTGCCAGCAGTGAATTAGGGGTAATTCAGCCCCAGCATTTT.

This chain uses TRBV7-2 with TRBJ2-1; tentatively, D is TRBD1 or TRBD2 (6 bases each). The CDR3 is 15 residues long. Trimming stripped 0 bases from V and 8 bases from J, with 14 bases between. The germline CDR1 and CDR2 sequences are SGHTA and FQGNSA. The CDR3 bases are TGTGCCAGCAGCTTAGCGGCCCCGGGGGCCTATGAGCAGTTCTTC. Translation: CASSLAAPGAYEQFF.

CDR3 in amino acids: CASSLGDRPNTEAFF. The CDR3 DNA reads TGTGCCAGCAGCTTAGGGGACAGACCGAACACTGAAGCTTTCTTT. The J gene is TRBJ1-1, the V gene TRBV7-8; 7 bases are shared with TRBD1. V gave up 1 base and J gave up 1 base; unmatched junction bases: 3. The CDR3 runs to 15 residues. Germline V gene sequence: CDR1 SGHVS, CDR2 FQNEAQ.

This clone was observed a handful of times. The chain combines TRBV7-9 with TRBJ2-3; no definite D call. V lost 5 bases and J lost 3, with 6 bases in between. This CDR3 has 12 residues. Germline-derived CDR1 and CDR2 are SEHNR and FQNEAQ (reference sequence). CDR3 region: CASSHQTDTQYF. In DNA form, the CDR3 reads TGTGCCAGCAGCCACCAAACAGATACGCAGTATTTT. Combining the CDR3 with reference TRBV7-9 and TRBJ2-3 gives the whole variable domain DTGVSQNPRHKITKRGQNVTFRCDPISEHNRLYWYRQTLGQGPEFLTYFQNEAQLEKSRLLSDRFSAERPKGSFSTLEIQRTEQGDSAMYLCASSHQTDTQYFGPGTRLTVL.

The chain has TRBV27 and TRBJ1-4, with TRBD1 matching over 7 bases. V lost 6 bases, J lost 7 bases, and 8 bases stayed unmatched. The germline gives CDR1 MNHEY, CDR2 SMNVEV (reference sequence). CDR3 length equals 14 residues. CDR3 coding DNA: TGTGCCAGCAGGGAAACAGGGGCTCGTGAAAAACTGTTTTTT. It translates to CASRETGAREKLFF.

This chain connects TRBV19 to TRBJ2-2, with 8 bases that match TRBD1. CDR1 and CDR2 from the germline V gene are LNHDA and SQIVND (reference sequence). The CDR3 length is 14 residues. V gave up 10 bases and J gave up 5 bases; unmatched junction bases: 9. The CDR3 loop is CATTGQEVTGELFF. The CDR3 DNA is TGTGCCACCACGGGACAGGAGGTTACCGGGGAGCTGTTTTTT.

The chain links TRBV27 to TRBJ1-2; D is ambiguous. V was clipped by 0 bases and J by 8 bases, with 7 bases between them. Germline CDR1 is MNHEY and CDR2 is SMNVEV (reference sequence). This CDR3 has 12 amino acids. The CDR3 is CASSLSGFGYTF. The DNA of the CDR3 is TGTGCCAGCAGTTTATCAGGGTTCGGCTACACCTTC.

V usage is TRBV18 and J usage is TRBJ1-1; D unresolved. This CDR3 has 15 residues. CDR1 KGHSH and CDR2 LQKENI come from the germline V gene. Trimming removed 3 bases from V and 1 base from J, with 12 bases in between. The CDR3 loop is CASSPLQTGNTEAFF. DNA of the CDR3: TGTGCCAGCTCACCGTTACAGACGGGGAACACTGAAGCTTTCTTT. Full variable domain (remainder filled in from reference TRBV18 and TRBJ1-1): NAGVMQNPRHLVRRRGQEARLRCSPMKGHSHVYWYRQLPEEGLKFMVYLQKENIIDESGMPKERFSAEFPKEGPSILRIQQVVRGDSAAYFCASSPLQTGNTEAFFGQGTRLTVV.

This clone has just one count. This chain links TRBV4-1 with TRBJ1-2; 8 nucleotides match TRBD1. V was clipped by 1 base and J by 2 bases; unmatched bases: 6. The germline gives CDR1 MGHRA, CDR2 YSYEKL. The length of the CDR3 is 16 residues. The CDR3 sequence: CASSQATGVENYGYTF. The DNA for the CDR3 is TGCGCCAGCAGCCAAGCGACAGGGGTGGAAAACTATGGCTACACCTTC.

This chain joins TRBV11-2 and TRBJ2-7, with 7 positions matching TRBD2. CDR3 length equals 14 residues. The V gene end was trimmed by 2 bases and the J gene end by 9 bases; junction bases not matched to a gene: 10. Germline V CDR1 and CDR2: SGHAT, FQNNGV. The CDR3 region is CASSLWLAEGWQYF. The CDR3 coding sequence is TGTGCCAGCAGCTTATGGCTAGCGGAGGGTTGGCAGTACTTC.

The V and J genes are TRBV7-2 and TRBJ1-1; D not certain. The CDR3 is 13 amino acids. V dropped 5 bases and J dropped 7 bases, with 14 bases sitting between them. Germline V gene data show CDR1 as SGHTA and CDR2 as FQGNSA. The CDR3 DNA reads TGTGCCAGCAGCGACCAGGAGTCAGTTGAAGCTTTCTTT. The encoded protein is CASSDQESVEAFF.

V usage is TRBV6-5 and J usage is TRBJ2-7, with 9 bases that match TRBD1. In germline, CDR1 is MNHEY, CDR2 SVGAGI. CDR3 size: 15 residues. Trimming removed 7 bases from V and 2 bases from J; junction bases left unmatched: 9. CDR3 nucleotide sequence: TGTGCCAGCACGGGGCCGGGACAGGGAGCCTACGAGCAGTACTTC. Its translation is CASTGPGQGAYEQYF.

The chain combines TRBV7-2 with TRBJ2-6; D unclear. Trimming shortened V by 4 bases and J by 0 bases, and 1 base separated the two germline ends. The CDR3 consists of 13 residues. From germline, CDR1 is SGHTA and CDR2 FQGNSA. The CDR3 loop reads CASSYSGANVLTF. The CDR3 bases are TGTGCCAGCAGCTACTCTGGGGCCAACGTCCTGACTTTC.

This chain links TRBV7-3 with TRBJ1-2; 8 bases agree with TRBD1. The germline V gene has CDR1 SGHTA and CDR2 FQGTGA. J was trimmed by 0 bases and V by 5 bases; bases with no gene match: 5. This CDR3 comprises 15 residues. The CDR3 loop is CASSPGQGPNYGYTF. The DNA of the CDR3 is TGTGCCAGCAGCCCAGGACAGGGCCCTAACTATGGCTACACCTTC. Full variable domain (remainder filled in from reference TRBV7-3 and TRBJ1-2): GAGVSQTPSNKVTEKGKYVELRCDPISGHTALYWYRQSLGQGPEFLIYFQGTGAADDSGLPNDRFFAVRPEGSVSTLKIQRTERGDSAVYLCASSPGQGPNYGYTFGSGTRLTVV.

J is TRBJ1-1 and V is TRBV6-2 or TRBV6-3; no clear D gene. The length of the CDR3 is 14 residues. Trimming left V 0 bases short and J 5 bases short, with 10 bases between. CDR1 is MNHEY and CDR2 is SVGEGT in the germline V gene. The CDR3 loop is CASSYSFRRTEAFF. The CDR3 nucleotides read TGTGCCAGCAGTTACTCCTTCCGGAGGACTGAAGCTTTCTTT.

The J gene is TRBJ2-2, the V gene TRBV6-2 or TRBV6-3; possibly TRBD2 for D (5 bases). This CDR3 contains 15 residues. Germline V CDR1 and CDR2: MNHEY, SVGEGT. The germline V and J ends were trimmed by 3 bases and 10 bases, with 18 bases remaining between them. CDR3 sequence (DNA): TGTGCCAGCAGTTATAGAGGGTTACGTGGCGTGGAGCTGTTTTTT. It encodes CASSYRGLRGVELFF.